This T cell receptor (beta chain) was captured in a study of cytomegalovirus exposure and HLA in healthy donors. Whole-study results and caveats: Highest at DRB1 and lowest at HLA-C, TCR association rates differed among HLA loci in a later analysis. Presence/absence analyses treated sequencing depth as roughly uniform across donors. The number of N-insertions in an Asian-associated ancestry cluster was reportedly below the roughly 620-donor mean in a later analysis.

It was with 60 Vbeta and 13 Jbeta primers that the PCR ran. The table came from immunoSEQ multiplex PCR; TCRdb's copy has only in-frame clones and leaves some out. The sample holds about 150,000 clones, around 60% seen once. A word on this clone: Antigen specificity is unknown.

Donors consisted of healthy bone marrow donors. The CDR3 runs to 12 residues. CDR1 GTSNPN and CDR2 SVGIG come from the germline V gene (reference sequence). V was clipped by 5 bases and J by 8 bases; unmatched bases: 8. This rearrangement joins TRBV30 to TRBJ1-2, with 7 bases that match TRBD1. Sample: PBMCs. The clonotype originates from an older woman in good health and CMV-seropositive. CDR3 residues: CAWLQGFDGYTF. CDR3 in DNA: TGTGCCTGGCTACAGGGGTTTGACGGCTACACCTTC.